These 6 T cell receptor beta chains originate from one sample sequenced in a study of blood T cells in healthy people across ages (dated by TCRdb to 2015 to 2017). Library creation used 5' RACE. Sequencing was carried out with an Illumina HiSeq 2500. A second PCR of about 6 to 11 cycles was performed with a sample-barcoded 5' primer and a J-beta primer mix. The raw public data were reprocessed by TCRdb itself: fastp quality trimming at Q25, MiXCR clonotype calling, in-frame beta chains only. Identical CDR3 proteins give one entry, which carries the most common genes and DNA. In this sample the table shows hundreds of thousands of distinct CDR3 sequences, roughly 43% of which occur a single time. The ten largest account for more than 20% of the sample. Sequencing used blood. These receptors all stem from a woman aged 55-69 years in good health.

V and J are TRBV5-6 and TRBJ2-1; D not certain. Looked up from germline, CDR1 is SGHDT and CDR2 is YYEEEE. V was shortened by 1 base and J by 0 bases, with 11 bases between the two germline ends. This CDR3 region has 16 residues. In DNA form, the CDR3 reads TGTGCCAGCAGCTTGTTGGCCCCCAGCTCCTACAATGAGCAGTTCTTC. It encodes CASSLLAPSSYNEQFF.

CDR3 residues: CASSFRGDGYGYTF. The CDR3 region has the DNA TGTGCCAGCAGCTTCAGGGGGGACGGCTATGGCTACACCTTC. The chain employs TRBV11-2 and TRBJ1-2; 7 nucleotides agree with TRBD1. The J segment lost 4 bases and the V segment lost 3 bases, leaving 5 bases of the junction unmatched. The germline CDR1 and CDR2 sequences are SGHAT and FQNNGV. The CDR3 runs to 14 residues.

This chain joins TRBV20-1 and TRBJ2-7; 7 bases line up with TRBD1. With 6 bases clipped from V and 2 bases from J, the junction kept 13 bases outside the gene matches. The CDR3 length is 15 residues. Germline V CDR1 and CDR2: DFQATT, SNEGSKA (reference sequence). CDR3 in amino acids: CSANEGQNYAYEQYF. CDR3 DNA sequence: TGCAGTGCAAATGAGGGACAGAACTATGCCTACGAGCAGTACTTC.

For this clonotype: Germline and junction disagree at one end, which may indicate a read error. V is TRBV18 and J is TRBJ1-2; D unclear. The V gene's germline CDR1 is KGHSH and CDR2 LQKENI. This CDR3 is built from 15 residues. The CDR3 here is CASSPIGGMNSGYTF. DNA for the CDR3: TGTGCCAGCTCACCCATCGGAGGGATGAACTCTGGCTACACCTTC.

Points on this clonotype: A junction boundary mismatches the germline segment, possibly from a read error. CDR3 sequence reads: CAGSGLAGNTQYF. The DNA of the CDR3 is TGTGCCGGCAGCGGATTAGCCGGAAACACTCAGTACTTC. J is TRBJ2-4 and V is TRBV9, with a possible D match to TRBD2 (5 bases). Germline lookup yields CDR1 SGDLS and CDR2 YYNGEE. This CDR3 is built from 13 residues.

Notes on this clonotype: This may stem from a read error, because a much larger clone lies one nucleotide away. The chain recombines TRBV10-3 with TRBJ2-1; D tentatively reads TRBD1 or TRBD2 (6 bases each). Trimming left V 5 bases short and J 13 bases short, with 24 bases between. Germline assignment: CDR1 ENHRY and CDR2 SYGVKD. There are 15 residues in the CDR3. CDR3 sequence reads: CAISSGGGPSETQFF. CDR3 in DNA: TGTGCCATCAGTTCTGGAGGGGGTCCGAGCGAGACCCAGTTCTTC.